Listed below are T cell receptor beta chains from one sample, sequenced in a study of T-cell memory formation after mild COVID-19. Each CDR3 protein gets one entry after TCRdb re-called the 5' RACE reads with MiXCR. The data hold 310,000 or so distinct CDR3 sequences, with more than 15% observed a single time. Input material: PBMCs or a T cell subset sorted from them (not recorded which). These receptors all come from a man younger than 35 who had mild COVID-19 (a few samples of this study predate the infection). Cell type and time point are not known. Each CDR3 is given with its conserved first and last residue. D genes are given only for firm matches. Not all rows give a size; the values are once, few, many and, for expanded clones, a class.

>TRBJ2-7|TRBV11-2|NA|few
CASSWGVRGSEQYF
TGTGCCAGCAGCTGGGGGGTGAGGGGCAGCGAGCAGTACTTC
>TRBJ2-1|TRBV5-1|NA|few
CASTIDRYNEQFF
TGCGCCAGCACAATTGACAGATACAATGAGCAGTTCTTC
>TRBJ2-7|TRBV25-1|NA|many
CASSEVRDGLYEQYF
TGTGCCAGCAGTGAAGTTCGGGATGGCCTCTACGAGCAGTACTTC
>TRBJ1-1|TRBV4-1|NA|NA
CASSQDPYTEAFF
TGCGCCAGCAGCCAAGATCCATACACTGAAGCTTTCTTT
>TRBJ2-5|TRBV29-1|NA|few
CSTRRETQYF
TGCAGCACCCGACGGGAGACCCAGTACTTC
>TRBJ1-2|TRBV3-1|NA|NA
CASSQDRGVGYTF
TGTGCCAGCAGCCAAGACAGGGGAGTTGGCTACACCTTC
>TRBJ1-1|TRBV7-9|NA|NA
CASSPVTGLNTEAFF
TGTGCCAGCAGCCCAGTCACGGGACTGAACACTGAAGCTTTCTTT
>TRBJ1-2|TRBV6-6|TRBD1|NA
CASSYGDRGPVAYGYTF
TGTGCCAGCAGTTACGGGGACAGGGGGCCGGTGGCCTATGGCTACACCTTC
>TRBJ1-1|TRBV5-1|NA|NA
CASSSDTRTALNTEAFF
TGCGCCAGCAGCTCCGATACAAGGACAGCCTTGAACACTGAAGCTTTCTTT
>TRBJ2-5|TRBV12-3/TRBV12-4|NA|many
CASSSQGGLETQYF
TGTGCCAGCAGTTCACAGGGGGGGCTGGAGACCCAGTACTTC
>TRBJ2-1|TRBV7-2|NA|NA
CASRPVGADNEQFF
TGTGCCAGCAGGCCTGTGGGGGCTGACAATGAGCAGTTCTTC
>TRBJ2-5|TRBV7-2|TRBD2|many
CASSLRASGGVETQYF
TGTGCCAGCAGCTTACGGGCTAGCGGGGGCGTGGAGACCCAGTACTTC
>TRBJ2-2|TRBV5-1|NA|few
CASSFRTTNTGELFF
TGCGCCAGCAGCTTCCGGACAACGAACACCGGGGAGCTGTTTTTT
>TRBJ1-1|TRBV20-1|NA|NA
CSARDLRGSNTEAFF
TGCAGTGCTAGAGATCTGCGCGGTTCCAACACTGAAGCTTTCTTT
>TRBJ2-6|TRBV25-1|NA|many
CASSESGANVLTF
TGTGCCAGCAGTGAATCTGGGGCCAACGTCCTGACTTTC
>TRBJ2-3|TRBV4-1|NA|NA
CASSHDVLHPSDTQYF
TGCGCCAGCAGCCATGATGTCCTCCACCCGTCAGATACGCAGTATTTT
>TRBJ2-3|TRBV19|TRBD2|few
CASRSSGGAGDTQYF
TGTGCCAGTAGGTCTAGCGGGGGGGCAGGAGATACGCAGTATTTT
>TRBJ2-7|TRBV12-3/TRBV12-4|NA|few
CASSPSEGYEQYF
TGTGCCAGCAGTCCATCTGAGGGCTACGAGCAGTACTTC
>TRBJ2-3|TRBV4-3|TRBD2|NA
CASSQVASGGADTQYF
TGCGCCAGCAGCCAAGTGGCTAGCGGGGGGGCAGATACGCAGTATTTT
>TRBJ1-1|TRBV4-3|NA|few
CASSQKRQFEAFF
TGCGCCAGCAGCCAGAAAAGACAGTTTGAAGCTTTCTTT
>TRBJ2-1|TRBV11-1|NA|NA
CASSFYQTDYNEQFF
TGTGCCAGCAGCTTCTATCAAACAGATTACAATGAGCAGTTCTTC
>TRBJ1-2|TRBV7-3|TRBD1|NA
CASSPTGGNSGYTF
TGTGCCAGCAGCCCGACAGGGGGCAACAGTGGCTACACCTTC
>TRBJ2-7|TRBV7-2|NA|many
CASSLGRSYEQYF
TGCGCCAGCAGCTTGGGCAGATCCTACGAGCAGTACTTC
>TRBJ2-7|TRBV12-3/TRBV12-4|TRBD1|few
CASSLGGQGTSYEQYF
TGTGCCAGCAGTTTAGGGGGACAGGGTACATCCTACGAGCAGTACTTC
>TRBJ1-6|TRBV6-5|TRBD1|few
CASSYSWDRDSPLHF
TGTGCCAGCAGTTACTCGTGGGACAGGGATTCACCCCTCCACTTT
>TRBJ1-2|TRBV2|NA|many
CASSAPGGDGYTF
TGTGCCAGCAGTGCACCGGGCGGAGATGGCTACACCTTC
>TRBJ2-1|TRBV6-5|NA|NA
CASSYGTTRSEQFF
TGTGCCAGCAGTTACGGGACGACGAGAAGTGAGCAGTTCTTC
>TRBJ2-3|TRBV7-2|TRBD2|NA
CASSLVLAGPSTDTQYF
TGTGCCAGCAGCTTAGTACTAGCGGGGCCTAGCACAGATACGCAGTATTTT
>TRBJ2-3|TRBV4-3|NA|NA
CASSQDARALSGADTQYF
TGCGCCAGCAGCCAAGATGCCCGCGCCCTATCCGGGGCGGATACGCAGTATTTT
>TRBJ2-3|TRBV6-5|NA|NA
CASSPDLTGIADTQYF
TGTGCCAGCAGTCCTGACCTGACGGGCATAGCAGATACGCAGTATTTT
>TRBJ1-3|TRBV12-3/TRBV12-4|NA|NA
CASSFSQADTIYF
TGTGCCAGCAGTTTTTCGCAAGCGGACACCATATATTTT
>TRBJ1-4|TRBV12-3/TRBV12-4|TRBD1|many
CASSKRTGGNEKLFF
TGTGCCAGCAGTAAACGGACAGGGGGAAATGAAAAACTGTTTTTT
>TRBJ2-1|TRBV5-1|TRBD1|few
CASSPQGNEYNEQFF
TGCGCCAGCAGCCCACAGGGGAATGAGTACAATGAGCAGTTCTTC
>TRBJ2-7|TRBV7-9|NA|many
CASSLSGYEQYF
TGTGCCAGCAGCTTGAGTGGCTACGAGCAGTACTTC
>TRBJ2-3|TRBV6-5|NA|NA
CASSYSGGSNTQYF
TGTGCCAGCAGTTACTCAGGAGGGTCGAATACGCAGTATTTT
>TRBJ1-1|TRBV29-1|NA|once
CSVDATEAFF
TGCAGCGTTGATGCGACTGAAGCTTTCTTT
>TRBJ2-1|TRBV5-1|TRBD1|many
CASSFSTGQASGEQFF
TGCGCCAGCAGCTTCTCAACGGGACAGGCGTCCGGTGAGCAGTTCTTC
>TRBJ1-2|TRBV20-1|TRBD1|NA
CSAPDRDLGYTF
TGCAGTGCTCCAGACAGGGATCTTGGCTACACCTTC
>TRBJ2-7|TRBV7-8|TRBD1|few
CASSYDRDNEQYF
TGTGCCAGCAGCTACGACAGGGATAACGAGCAGTACTTC
>TRBJ2-7|TRBV27|NA|NA
CASSLHNSYEQYF
TGTGCCAGCAGTCTGCACAACTCCTACGAGCAGTACTTC
>TRBJ1-2|TRBV20-1|NA|NA
CSALRDGYTF
TGCAGTGCCCTCAGGGATGGCTACACCTTC
>TRBJ2-1|TRBV7-6|TRBD1|NA
CASRPTDRGIDEQFF
TGTGCCAGCAGGCCAACCGACAGGGGAATCGATGAGCAGTTCTTC